This TCR beta chain was identified in a study of OX40 agonist ivuxolimab in advanced cancers. Trimming pared 10 bases from V and 0 bases from J, leaving 8 bases between. The CDR3 sequence is 11 residues long. Findings and limits, study-wide: There were, on average, more expanded clones in CD8+ T cells than in CD4+.

Worth noting for this clone: Its matching antigen is unknown.

Sequenced by immunoSEQ multiplex PCR; TCRdb stores in-frame clones only, minus some. Here the sample spans about 55,000 clones, about 88% being singletons. Source: CD4+ or CD8+ T cells sorted from blood, taken in a trial of the OX40 agonist ivuxolimab. This chain joins TRBV5-3 and TRBJ2-7; D not resolved. TRBV5-3 counts as an open reading frame of uncertain function. The source of this sequence is an adult with an advanced solid tumor such as melanoma, head and neck, liver or kidney cancer. CDR3 sequence: CARNHSYEQYF. The CDR3 DNA follows: TGTGCCCGAAACCACTCCTACGAGCAGTACTTC.